A single sample is the source of the 29 T cell receptor beta chains below, sequenced in a study of cytomegalovirus exposure and HLA in healthy donors. The PCR was carried out with 60 Vbeta primers and 13 Jbeta primers. Using immunoSEQ multiplex PCR, the repertoire was profiled, and TCRdb retains in-frame clones only, with some absent. This sample has about 40,000 clones, with 66% found just once. Sequencing used PBMCs. The receptors were gathered from a man in his forties or fifties in good health and CMV-seropositive.

The J gene is TRBJ2-7, the V gene TRBV9, with 9 bases that match TRBD2. V dropped 0 bases and J dropped 3; count of bases not matched to a gene: 7. The germline gives CDR1 SGDLS, CDR2 YYNGEE. The CDR3 length is 16 residues. The CDR3 DNA is TGTGCCAGCAGCGTAGTAGGTAGCGGGGGAATCTACGAGCAGTACTTC. Protein product: CASSVVGSGGIYEQYF.

Only one count was recorded for this clone. V is TRBV5-1 and J is TRBJ1-2; D may be TRBD1 (5 bases). The V gene's germline CDR1 is SGHRS and CDR2 YFSETQ. This CDR3 has 17 residues. V was shortened by 0 bases and J by 6 bases, with 21 bases between the two germline ends. CDR3 coding DNA: TGCGCCAGCAGCTTGGACCCTACTGGAGGGGAACGGAATGGCTACACCTTC. Encoded protein: CASSLDPTGGERNGYTF.

The chain links TRBV7-9 to TRBJ1-1; 9 nucleotides agree with TRBD1. V shed 1 base, J shed 7 bases, and the junction held 7 bases outside the gene matches. This CDR3 is built from 15 residues. CDR1 is SEHNR and CDR2 is FQNEAQ in the germline V gene (reference sequence). This CDR3 reads CASSLVAGQGNEAFF. CDR3 nucleotides: TGTGCCAGCAGCTTAGTCGCGGGACAGGGTAATGAAGCTTTCTTT.

The gene calls are TRBV4-3 and TRBJ1-1; D possibly corresponds to TRBD1 (5 bases). The CDR3 is 18 residues long. Trimming took off 0 bases at V and 8 bases at J, with 25 bases between the two ends. Germline-derived CDR1 and CDR2 are LGHNA and YSLEER. CDR3 loop: CASSQDLSPGTGAPEAFF. The CDR3 DNA follows: TGCGCCAGCAGCCAAGACCTCTCCCCCGGGACGGGAGCTCCCGAAGCTTTCTTT.

This clone occurred a few times. V is TRBV2 and J is TRBJ1-2; D is perhaps TRBD1 (5 bases). The germline V and J ends were trimmed by 8 bases and 6 bases, with 19 bases remaining between them. The CDR3 is 14 amino acids. The germline CDR1 and CDR2 sequences are SNHLY and FYNNEI. CDR3 residues: CASPPTLGVDGYTF. In DNA form, the CDR3 reads TGTGCCAGCCCCCCCACGTTAGGGGTGGATGGCTACACCTTC.

The genes are TRBV30 and TRBJ1-2, with 7 bases lining up with TRBD1. Looked up from germline, CDR1 is GTSNPN and CDR2 is SVGIG (reference sequence). This CDR3 has 15 residues. V shed 5 bases, J shed 8 bases, and the junction held 17 bases outside the gene matches. CDR3 coding DNA: TGTGCCTGGGGACAGGCGATTCAGTACCTAGAGGGCTACACCTTC. Translating gives CAWGQAIQYLEGYTF. Based on the CDR3 plus reference TRBV30 and TRBJ1-2, the full variable domain is SQTIHQWPATLVQPVGSPLSLECTVEGTSNPNLYWYRQAAGRGLQLLFYSVGIGQISSEVPQNLSASRPQDRQFILSSKKLLLSDSGFYLCAWGQAIQYLEGYTFGSGTRLTVV.

This clone has a handful of counts. The chain uses TRBV5-4 and TRBJ2-1, with TRBD1 matching 7 bases. The V gene's germline CDR1 is SGHNT and CDR2 YYREEE (reference sequence). Trimming cost V 0 bases and J 2 bases; bases outside gene matches: 2. CDR3 size: 15 residues. CDR3 in amino acids: CASSLAGTAYNEQFF. Here the CDR3 DNA reads TGTGCCAGCAGCTTGGCCGGGACAGCCTACAATGAGCAGTTCTTC.

The chain combines TRBV9 with TRBJ2-1; TRBD2 aligns across 7 bases. Germline V lookup: CDR1 SGDLS, CDR2 YYNGEE. This CDR3 spans 16 amino acids. The J segment lost 4 bases and the V segment lost 4 bases, leaving 11 bases of the junction unmatched. CDR3 bases: TGTGCCAGCAGCCCCCCCCCGGGACTATCTTACAATGAGCAGTTCTTC. Its protein is CASSPPPGLSYNEQFF.

V and J are TRBV5-5 and TRBJ2-7; 9 positions agree with TRBD1. The CDR3 sequence is 14 residues long. CDR1 SGHKS and CDR2 YYEKEE come from the germline V gene (reference sequence). Unmatched junction bases numbered 7, after V lost 4 bases and J lost 5 bases. CDR3 protein: CASSQQGARDEQYF. Written as DNA, the CDR3 is TGTGCCAGCAGCCAACAGGGGGCGCGAGACGAGCAGTACTTC.

This clone was seen a single time. The V call is TRBV18, the J call TRBJ2-5; D call uncertain. Per the germline V gene, CDR1 is KGHSH and CDR2 is LQKENI. The CDR3 is 15 amino acids. Between the trimmed V and J ends, which lost 6 bases and 1 base, there was a span of 15 bases. The CDR3 coding sequence is TGTGCCAGCTCCAGGCAGGCAGAGAGCCAAGAGACCCAGTACTTC. As protein: CASSRQAESQETQYF. Combining the CDR3 with reference TRBV18 and TRBJ2-5 gives the whole variable domain NAGVMQNPRHLVRRRGQEARLRCSPMKGHSHVYWYRQLPEEGLKFMVYLQKENIIDESGMPKERFSAEFPKEGPSILRIQQVVRGDSAAYFCASSRQAESQETQYFGPGTRLLVL.

The chain combines TRBV13 with TRBJ1-2, with D tentatively TRBD1 (5 bases). CDR1 and CDR2 from the germline V gene are PRHDT and FYEKMQ (reference sequence). The CDR3 loop spans 17 amino acids. Trimming cost V 0 bases and J 0 bases, with 14 bases left between them. The CDR3 nucleotides are TGTGCCAGCAGCTTAGGACAGGATCATCCAGCTAACTATGGCTACACCTTC. It is translated as CASSLGQDHPANYGYTF.

The V gene is TRBV29-1, the J gene TRBJ1-5; D is perhaps TRBD1 (6 bases). V was pared by 4 bases and J by 5 bases, with 12 bases between. This CDR3 region has 13 residues. Germline V lookup: CDR1 SQVTM, CDR2 ANQGSEA. The CDR3 spells CSVGQGPDQPQHF. The DNA of the CDR3 is TGCAGCGTTGGCCAGGGGCCCGATCAGCCCCAGCATTTT.

The chain couples TRBV6-6 to TRBJ2-5; 14 nucleotides line up with TRBD2. The CDR3 totals 16 residues. Trimming at V came to 7 bases and at J to 2 bases, leaving 6 bases not matched to a gene. In germline, CDR1 is MNHNY, CDR2 SVGAGI (reference sequence). CDR3 sequence (DNA): TGTGCCAGCAAGACTAGCGGGGGGGCAGGGCAAGAGACCCAGTACTTC. This sequence encodes CASKTSGGAGQETQYF.

V gene TRBV9 combines with J gene TRBJ1-1; the D gene is possibly TRBD1 (5 bases). The CDR3 runs to 16 residues. The V gene's germline CDR1 is SGDLS and CDR2 YYNGEE. Trimming cost V 0 bases and J 0 bases, with 12 bases left between them. The CDR3 loop reads CASSVVHRRVNTEAFF. The CDR3 DNA follows: TGTGCCAGCAGCGTAGTTCACAGGAGGGTGAACACTGAAGCTTTCTTT. Full variable domain (rest looked up from reference TRBV9 and TRBJ1-1): DSGVTQTPKHLITATGQRVTLRCSPRSGDLSVYWYQQSLDQGLQFLIQYYNGEERAKGNILERFSAQQFPDLHSELNLSSLELGDSALYFCASSVVHRRVNTEAFFGQGTRLTVV.

The J gene is TRBJ2-7, the V gene TRBV5-3; D may be TRBD1 (5 bases). TRBV5-3 is an ORF; its function is uncertain. The CDR3 extends over 16 amino acids. V was clipped by 2 bases and J by 0 bases, with 15 bases between them. The CDR3 region is CARSFSDLDNSYEQYF. The CDR3, as DNA: TGTGCCAGAAGCTTTTCGGATCTGGACAACTCCTACGAGCAGTACTTC.

Only a few counts were recorded for this clone. The V gene is TRBV27, the J gene TRBJ1-1; 7 bases agree with TRBD1. V shed 6 bases and J 4 bases; nucleotides not matched to a gene: 8. From germline, CDR1 is MNHEY and CDR2 SMNVEV (reference sequence). This CDR3 has 14 amino acids. The CDR3 sequence: CASSQGQMITEAFF. The DNA for the CDR3 is TGTGCCAGCAGCCAGGGACAGATGATCACTGAAGCTTTCTTT.

A single count supports this clone. This rearrangement joins TRBV7-3 to TRBJ2-7; no clear D gene. Germline lookup yields CDR1 SGHTA and CDR2 FQGTGA. The CDR3 consists of 14 residues. The ends were cut back, 1 base at V and 1 base at J, with 8 bases in the middle. In DNA, the CDR3 is TGTGCCAGCAGCTTAAGCGGTGGGTCCTACGAGCAGTACTTC. Translated, it gives CASSLSGGSYEQYF.

The chain uses TRBV5-6 and TRBJ1-6; 7 nucleotides agree with TRBD1. Per the germline V gene, CDR1 is SGHDT and CDR2 is YYEEEE. J gave up 14 bases and V 4 bases, and 9 bases lay outside the gene matches. The CDR3 totals 13 residues. CDR3 amino acids: CASSTGTVKTLHF. For the CDR3, the DNA is TGTGCCAGCAGCACCGGGACAGTGAAAACCCTCCACTTT. Supplemented by reference TRBV5-6 and TRBJ1-6, the full variable domain reads DAGVTQSPTHLIKTRGQQVTLRCSPKSGHDTVSWYQQALGQGPQFIFQYYEEEERQRGNFPDRFSGHQFPNYSSELNVNALLLGDSALYLCASSTGTVKTLHFGNGTRLTVT.

V and J are TRBV7-2 and TRBJ2-2, with D tentatively TRBD1 (6 bases). Per germline, CDR1 SGHTA and CDR2 FQGNSA. Trimming shortened V by 5 bases and J by 6 bases, and 16 bases separated the two germline ends. The length of the CDR3 is 15 residues. Here the CDR3 reads CASSPYRDGAGELFF. The CDR3 region has the DNA TGTGCCAGCAGCCCCTACAGGGATGGGGCCGGGGAGCTGTTTTTT. Complete variable domain (other parts from reference TRBV7-2 and TRBJ2-2): GAGVSQSPSNKVTEKGKDVELRCDPISGHTALYWYRQSLGQGLEFLIYFQGNSAPDKSGLPSDRFSAERTGGSVSTLTIQRTQQEDSAVYLCASSPYRDGAGELFFGEGSRLTVL.

The rearrangement joins TRBV15 to TRBJ1-6; 7 bases match TRBD1. The CDR3 consists of 16 residues. V shed 5 bases, J shed 10 bases, and the junction held 14 bases outside the gene matches. The germline V gene encodes CDR1 LNHNV and CDR2 YYDKDF (reference sequence). The CDR3 DNA sequence: TGTGCCACCAGCCCACTGGTTAGGGACAGTAGGTCACCCCTCCACTTT. It translates to CATSPLVRDSRSPLHF.

This clone was counted once. V gene TRBV28 combines with J gene TRBJ2-7, with D tentatively TRBD2 (6 bases). The CDR3 extends over 14 amino acids. From germline, CDR1 is MDHEN and CDR2 SYDVKM. The germline V and J ends were trimmed by 3 bases and 3 bases, with 12 bases remaining between them. The CDR3 protein is CASSFFGGNYEQYF. CDR3 nucleotide sequence: TGTGCCAGCAGTTTCTTTGGGGGGAACTACGAGCAGTACTTC.

This chain links TRBV6-6 with TRBJ2-5; a possible D gene is TRBD2 (5 bases). The CDR3 runs to 15 residues. V lost 0 bases to trimming and J lost 1 base, with 9 bases between them. Looked up from germline, CDR1 is MNHNY and CDR2 is SVGAGI (reference sequence). The CDR3 sequence: CASSYSAGIQETQYF. CDR3 in DNA: TGTGCCAGCAGTTACTCAGCCGGGATCCAAGAGACCCAGTACTTC.

Notes on this clone: At the DNA level, this CDR3 is encoded by other sequences in the same sample as well. V and J are TRBV6-1 and TRBJ1-5; D is ambiguous. Trimming stripped 2 bases from V and 2 bases from J, with 4 bases between. From germline, CDR1 is MNHNS and CDR2 SASEGT. The CDR3 covers 13 residues. The CDR3 loop is CASSESGNQPQHF. The CDR3 DNA follows: TGTGCCAGCAGTGAATCTGGCAATCAGCCCCAGCATTTT.

The chain has TRBV6-1 and TRBJ1-2; the D is unclear. CDR1 is MNHNS, CDR2 SASEGT, per germline. CDR3 length: 13 amino acids. Trimming pared 7 bases from V and 2 bases from J, leaving 11 bases between. CDR3 sequence: CASMSGQNYGYTF. The CDR3 DNA reads TGTGCCAGCATGAGTGGGCAGAACTATGGCTACACCTTC.

This clone was counted between two and nine times. The CDR3 here is CASSTSGKEIYGYTF. The DNA of the CDR3 is TGTGCCAGCAGTACCTCGGGGAAGGAAATCTATGGCTACACCTTC. This sequence joins TRBV2 and TRBJ1-2; unclear D gene. There are 15 residues in the CDR3. Trimming cost V 5 bases and J 4 bases, with 17 bases left between them. Germline V CDR1 and CDR2: SNHLY, FYNNEI.

The J gene is TRBJ1-4, the V gene TRBV28; no definite D call. V lost 5 bases and J lost 13, with 14 bases in between. The CDR3 is made up of 12 amino acids. Germline CDR1 and CDR2: MDHEN and SYDVKM. DNA for the CDR3: TGTGCCAGCAGTCAGGACTGGCGAGGACTGTTTTTT. As protein: CASSQDWRGLFF.

This chain uses TRBV7-9 with TRBJ1-1; D is undetermined. CDR3 length: 13 residues. Germline CDR1 is SEHNR and CDR2 is FQNEAQ (reference sequence). The ends were cut back, 3 bases at V and 5 bases at J, with 10 bases in the middle. CDR3 sequence: CASSFGIGTEAFF. CDR3 DNA sequence: TGTGCCAGCAGCTTCGGCATCGGGACTGAAGCTTTCTTT.

This chain connects TRBV11-1 to TRBJ2-7, with D possibly being TRBD2 (5 bases). Germline CDR1 is SGHAT and CDR2 is FQDESV (reference sequence). The CDR3 loop spans 14 amino acids. The V gene lost 3 bases and the J gene lost 7 bases, with 16 bases spanning the gap. The CDR3 is CASSFTRTGTEQYF. The CDR3 DNA follows: TGTGCCAGCAGCTTTACTAGGACGGGAACAGAGCAGTACTTC.

The sample holds a few counts of this clone. This rearrangement joins TRBV9 to TRBJ1-6; 7 bases are shared with TRBD1. Germline V gene lookup returns CDR1 SGDLS and CDR2 YYNGEE. The V gene end was trimmed by 3 bases and the J gene end by 7 bases; junction bases not matched to a gene: 4. This CDR3 contains 14 residues. The CDR3 spells CASSGQGGNSPLHF. The CDR3 DNA sequence: TGTGCCAGCAGCGGCCAGGGGGGCAATTCACCCCTCCACTTT.